Following are 9 T cell receptor beta chains from one sample sequenced in a study of T-cell memory formation after mild COVID-19. TCRdb reprocessed the 5' RACE reads with MiXCR, giving one entry per CDR3 protein. The data contain about 540,000 distinct CDR3 sequences, around 21% of them singletons. The sequenced sample consisted of PBMCs or a T cell subset sorted from them (not recorded which). These receptors came from an adult woman who had mild COVID-19 (a few samples of this study predate the infection). Cell type and time point are not known.

The chain carries TRBV6-5 and TRBJ2-7; weak D call: TRBD2 (5 bases). Looked up from germline, CDR1 is MNHEY and CDR2 is SVGAGI. The CDR3 covers 15 residues. V lost 6 bases to trimming and J lost 3 bases, with 18 bases between them. CDR3 in DNA: TGTGCCAGCAGGACTACTAGACGGACCTTCTACGAGCAGTACTTC. Encoded protein: CASRTTRRTFYEQYF.

The chain uses TRBV19 and TRBJ1-1, with D unclear. From germline, CDR1 is LNHDA and CDR2 SQIVND (reference sequence). The V end was cut by 8 bases, the J end by 3 bases, with 7 bases between. This CDR3 has 11 amino acids. This chain's CDR3 is CASGRYTEAFF. Here the CDR3 DNA reads TGTGCCAGTGGACGCTACACTGAAGCTTTCTTT. The full variable domain, its missing parts supplied by reference TRBV19 and TRBJ1-1, is DGGITQSPKYLFRKEGQNVTLSCEQNLNHDAMYWYRQDPGQGLRLIYYSQIVNDFQKGDIAEGYSVSREKKESFPLTVTSAQKNPTAFYLCASGRYTEAFFGQGTRLTVV.

The V gene is TRBV19, the J gene TRBJ2-7, with 8 bases identical to TRBD2. CDR1 is LNHDA and CDR2 is SQIVND in the germline V gene (reference sequence). The CDR3 is 16 amino acids. The V and J ends lost 5 bases and 2 bases, in that order; junction bases with no gene match: 11. The CDR3 protein is CASSPAVGSGTYEQYF. CDR3 DNA sequence: TGTGCCAGTAGTCCCGCCGTGGGTAGCGGGACCTACGAGCAGTACTTC.

This rearrangement joins TRBV12-3 or TRBV12-4 to TRBJ1-5; D is uncertain. The CDR3 length is 13 residues. V dropped 4 bases and J dropped 6 bases, with 10 bases sitting between them. The CDR3 here is CASSSLAAQPQHF. The DNA of the CDR3 is TGTGCCAGCAGTTCCCTGGCGGCTCAGCCCCAGCATTTT.

This chain joins TRBV9 and TRBJ2-1; D ambiguous. V lost 0 bases, J lost 0 bases, and 4 bases lay in between. This CDR3 has 14 amino acids. Germline CDR1 is SGDLS and CDR2 is YYNGEE. CDR3 protein: CASSVVSSYNEQFF. The CDR3 coding sequence is TGTGCCAGCAGCGTAGTGAGCTCCTACAATGAGCAGTTCTTC.

There are many counts of this clonotype. This rearrangement joins TRBV12-3 or TRBV12-4 to TRBJ2-7; D might be TRBD2 (5 bases). The CDR3 spans 15 residues. Trimming pared 4 bases from V and 0 bases from J, leaving 13 bases between. The CDR3: CASSSTSGSSYEQYF. The DNA for the CDR3 is TGTGCCAGCAGTTCGACAAGCGGAAGCTCCTACGAGCAGTACTTC.

This clonotype was seen many times. The chain couples TRBV7-3 to TRBJ2-3; D is ambiguous. The germline gives CDR1 SGHTA, CDR2 FQGTGA. The CDR3 sequence is 12 residues long. Trimming took 0 bases from V and 6 from J, leaving 4 bases between them. For the CDR3, the DNA is TGTGCCAGCAGCTTAACCCCTGATACGCAGTATTTT. Residues: CASSLTPDTQYF. The complete variable domain, with remaining parts taken from reference TRBV7-3 and TRBJ2-3, reads GAGVSQTPSNKVTEKGKYVELRCDPISGHTALYWYRQSLGQGPEFLIYFQGTGAADDSGLPNDRFFAVRPEGSVSTLKIQRTERGDSAVYLCASSLTPDTQYFGPGTRLTVL.

The genes are TRBV6-5 and TRBJ2-2; tentatively, D is TRBD2 (5 bases). The CDR3 covers 15 residues. The V and J ends lost 0 bases and 6 bases respectively, with 11 bases between them. Germline CDR1 is MNHEY and CDR2 is SVGAGI. The CDR3 loop is CASSYSSGSAGELFF. The CDR3 bases are TGTGCCAGCAGTTACTCCTCGGGGTCCGCCGGGGAGCTGTTTTTT.

This clonotype was detected once. V and J are TRBV7-9 and TRBJ2-1; the D is unclear. This CDR3 comprises 15 residues. CDR1 is SEHNR, CDR2 FQNEAQ, per germline (reference sequence). The ends were cut back, 1 base at V and 4 bases at J, with 11 bases in the middle. CDR3 nucleotide sequence: TGTGCCAGCAGCTTAGGCGCCCTCCTATACAATGAGCAGTTCTTC. Protein product: CASSLGALLYNEQFF.